The 14 T cell receptor beta chains reported below all come from one sample, sequenced in a study of blood T cells in healthy people across ages. The authors ran a second PCR of about 6 to 11 cycles using a sample-barcoded 5' primer and a J-beta primer mix. TCRdb itself ran the 5' RACE reads through MiXCR, one entry per CDR3 protein. This table has roughly 700,000 distinct CDR3 sequences, about 34% appearing once. Sequencing was performed on blood. The receptors shown here come from a woman over 75 in good health.

This clonotype was seen more than once but under ten times. J is TRBJ1-2 and V is TRBV6-6, with TRBD1 as a possible D gene (6 bases). Germline lookup yields CDR1 MNHNY and CDR2 SVGAGI (reference sequence). The CDR3 runs to 14 residues. The V end lost 5 bases, the J end lost 6 bases, and 16 bases lay between the germline ends. For the CDR3, the DNA is TGTGCCAGCAGTCCTCCGGACAGAATTGATGGCTACACCTTC. Encoded protein: CASSPPDRIDGYTF.

Ten or more counts support this clonotype. J is TRBJ2-1 and V is TRBV9; 13 bases are a match to TRBD2. V gave up 3 bases and J gave up 4 bases; unmatched junction bases: 1. From germline, CDR1 is SGDLS and CDR2 YYNGEE. The CDR3 is 15 amino acids. Here the CDR3 DNA reads TGTGCCAGCAGCGCGGGACTAGCGGGGTACAATGAGCAGTTCTTC. The encoded protein is CASSAGLAGYNEQFF.

V is TRBV28 and J is TRBJ2-7; TRBD2 agrees at 9 bases. The CDR3 extends over 14 amino acids. J was trimmed by 7 bases and V by 8 bases; bases with no gene match: 12. CDR1 and CDR2 (germline): MDHEN, SYDVKM. The CDR3 here is CASVTSGGYNEQYF. CDR3 in DNA: TGTGCCAGCGTAACGAGCGGGGGGTACAATGAGCAGTACTTC.

This clonotype was found many times. The V gene is TRBV19, the J gene TRBJ1-2; D uncertain. V shed 5 bases and J shed 4 bases, with 17 bases lying between them. Per the germline V gene, CDR1 is LNHDA and CDR2 is SQIVND (reference sequence). The CDR3 contains 15 residues. Here the CDR3 DNA reads TGTGCCAGTAGTCTCTACGGGGAGCCGGTCTATGGCTACACCTTC. It codes for CASSLYGEPVYGYTF.

This chain connects TRBV20-1 to TRBJ2-7; TRBD2 matches at 10 bases. With 8 bases clipped from V and 6 bases from J, the junction kept 13 bases outside the gene matches. This CDR3 is built from 14 residues. Germline V gene lookup returns CDR1 DFQATT and CDR2 SNEGSKA (reference sequence). This CDR3 is CSPRPLAGVSEQYF. Here the CDR3 DNA reads TGCAGTCCCAGGCCGCTAGCGGGAGTTTCCGAGCAGTACTTC.

The sample holds a few counts of this clonotype. This chain connects TRBV30 to TRBJ1-5; D is perhaps TRBD1 (6 bases). The CDR3 loop spans 14 amino acids. Trimming shortened V by 2 bases and J by 2 bases, and 10 bases separated the two germline ends. Germline CDR1 GTSNPN, CDR2 SVGIG (reference sequence). CDR3 protein: CAWSSDRRNQPQHF. For the CDR3, the DNA is TGTGCCTGGAGTTCAGACAGGCGCAATCAGCCCCAGCATTTT.

The chain uses TRBV2 and TRBJ1-4; D is uncertain. This CDR3 spans 16 amino acids. V dropped 6 bases and J dropped 5 bases, with 19 bases sitting between them. Looked up from germline, CDR1 is SNHLY and CDR2 is FYNNEI. The CDR3 reads CASRPGSLGVNEKLFF. The CDR3 DNA reads as TGTGCCAGCAGACCGGGATCCTTGGGCGTGAATGAAAAACTGTTTTTT.

The chain has TRBV5-6 and TRBJ2-3; D unresolved. The CDR3 is made up of 15 amino acids. V lost 2 bases, J lost 2 bases, and 12 bases lay in between. From germline, CDR1 is SGHDT and CDR2 YYEEEE. The CDR3 spells CASSFVQSTTDTQYF. The CDR3 nucleotides are TGTGCCAGCAGCTTCGTCCAATCGACCACAGATACGCAGTATTTT.

This clonotype was seen ten or more times. The rearrangement uses TRBV12-3 or TRBV12-4 and TRBJ2-7; 10 nucleotides align to TRBD1. V was pared by 7 bases and J by 7 bases, with 13 bases of the junction left unmatched. This CDR3 is built from 15 residues. For the CDR3, the DNA is TGTGCCAGCACTATGACAGGGGGCACCCTAGGGGAGCAGTACTTC. Translation: CASTMTGGTLGEQYF.

This clonotype was seen ten or more times. The chain has TRBV7-6 and TRBJ1-5, with TRBD1 matching 7 bases. The CDR3 loop spans 15 amino acids. J gave up 2 bases and V 2 bases, and 3 bases lay outside the gene matches. Per germline, CDR1 SGHVS and CDR2 FNYEAQ. This CDR3 reads CASSLIQGGNQPQHF. For the CDR3, the DNA is TGTGCCAGCAGCTTAATTCAGGGGGGCAATCAGCCCCAGCATTTT.

This clonotype was found a few times. This chain joins TRBV20-1 and TRBJ1-5; D might be TRBD1 (6 bases). The CDR3 runs to 14 residues. From germline, CDR1 is DFQATT and CDR2 SNEGSKA (reference sequence). V lost 5 bases and J 2 bases, leaving 13 bases between the germline ends. CDR3 in amino acids: CSAVRRGGNQPQHF. For the CDR3, the DNA is TGCAGTGCTGTCCGTAGGGGGGGCAATCAGCCCCAGCATTTT.

This clonotype was seen a few times. The rearrangement joins TRBV2 to TRBJ1-2, with TRBD1 matching 8 bases. Germline assignment: CDR1 SNHLY and CDR2 FYNNEI. The V segment lost 5 bases and the J segment 8 bases; nucleotides outside the gene matches: 10. This CDR3 is built from 14 residues. The CDR3, as DNA: TGTGCCAGCAGTCCCCGGAAGGACAGGGTCGGCTACACCTTC. Translation gives CASSPRKDRVGYTF.

The chain is built from TRBV5-1 and TRBJ2-3; D tentatively fits TRBD1 or TRBD2 (5 bases each). Germline CDR1 is SGHRS and CDR2 is YFSETQ. This CDR3 comprises 14 residues. The V and J ends lost 3 bases and 6 bases respectively, with 14 bases between them. For the CDR3, the DNA is TGCGCCAGCAGCTCCCAAGGGACCCCGGATACGCAGTATTTT. Amino acids: CASSSQGTPDTQYF.

This clonotype was seen a handful of times. The CDR3 bases are TGCAGCGGGGAAGGTAGGGGGCGAAATACGCAGTATTTT. It yields the protein CSGEGRGRNTQYF. The genes are TRBV20-1 and TRBJ2-3; 7 bases agree with TRBD1. Germline V CDR1 and CDR2: DFQATT, SNEGSKA (reference sequence). This CDR3 spans 13 amino acids.